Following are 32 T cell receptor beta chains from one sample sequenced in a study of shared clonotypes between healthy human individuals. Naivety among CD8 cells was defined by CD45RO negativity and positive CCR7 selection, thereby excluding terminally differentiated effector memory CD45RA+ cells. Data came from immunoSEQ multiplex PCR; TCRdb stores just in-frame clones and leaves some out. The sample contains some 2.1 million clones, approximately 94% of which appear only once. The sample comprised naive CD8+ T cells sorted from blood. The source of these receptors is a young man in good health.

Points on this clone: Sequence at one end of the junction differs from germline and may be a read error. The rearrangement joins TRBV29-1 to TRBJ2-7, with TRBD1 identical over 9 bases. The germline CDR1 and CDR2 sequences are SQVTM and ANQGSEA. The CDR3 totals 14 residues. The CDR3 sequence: CSVDTGQGSHEQYF. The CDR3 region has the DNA TGCAGCGTAGACACGGGACAGGGCTCCCACGAGCAGTACTTC.

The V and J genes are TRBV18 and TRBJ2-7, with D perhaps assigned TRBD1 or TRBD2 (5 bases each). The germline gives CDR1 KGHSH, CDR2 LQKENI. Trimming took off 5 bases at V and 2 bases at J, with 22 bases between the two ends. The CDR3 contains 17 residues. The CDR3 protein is CASSSSAMGVGTYEQYF. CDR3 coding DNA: TGTGCCAGCTCATCAAGTGCGATGGGGGTAGGAACCTACGAGCAGTACTTC.

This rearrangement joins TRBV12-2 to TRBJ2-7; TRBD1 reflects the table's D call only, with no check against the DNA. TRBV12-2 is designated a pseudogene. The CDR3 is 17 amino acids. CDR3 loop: CASRLGGPRDRGYEQYF. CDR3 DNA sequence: TGTGCAAGTCGCTTAGGGGGTCCGAGGGACAGGGGGTACGAGCAGTACTTC.

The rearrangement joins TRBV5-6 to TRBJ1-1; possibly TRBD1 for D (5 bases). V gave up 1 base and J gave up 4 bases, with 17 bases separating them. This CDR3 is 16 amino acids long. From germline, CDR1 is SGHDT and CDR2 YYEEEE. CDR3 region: CASSLWTQGFVTEAFF. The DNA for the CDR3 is TGTGCCAGCAGCTTGTGGACCCAGGGTTTTGTCACTGAAGCTTTCTTT.

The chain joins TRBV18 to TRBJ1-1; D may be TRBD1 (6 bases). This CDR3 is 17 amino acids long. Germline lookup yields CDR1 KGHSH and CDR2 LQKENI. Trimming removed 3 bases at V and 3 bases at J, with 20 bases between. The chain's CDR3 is CASSPGRGGNEHTEAFF. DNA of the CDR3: TGTGCCAGCTCACCGGGGCGCGGGGGCAACGAGCACACTGAAGCTTTCTTT.

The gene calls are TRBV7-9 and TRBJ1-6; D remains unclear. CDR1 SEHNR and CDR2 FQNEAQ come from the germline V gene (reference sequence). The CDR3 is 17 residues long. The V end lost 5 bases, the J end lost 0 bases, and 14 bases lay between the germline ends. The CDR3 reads CASSLDSRSSYNSPLHF. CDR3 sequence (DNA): TGTGCCAGCAGCCTGGACTCACGTAGCTCCTATAATTCACCCCTCCACTTT.

The CDR3 loop reads CASSLAHGGNYGYTF. The CDR3 nucleotides read TGTGCCAGCAGCTTAGCGCACGGGGGTAACTATGGCTACACCTTC. This chain uses TRBV7-8 with TRBJ1-2; maybe TRBD1 (5 bases). V was trimmed by 0 bases and J by 1 base, leaving 9 bases between them. Germline CDR1 SGHVS, CDR2 FQNEAQ. The CDR3 is made up of 15 amino acids.

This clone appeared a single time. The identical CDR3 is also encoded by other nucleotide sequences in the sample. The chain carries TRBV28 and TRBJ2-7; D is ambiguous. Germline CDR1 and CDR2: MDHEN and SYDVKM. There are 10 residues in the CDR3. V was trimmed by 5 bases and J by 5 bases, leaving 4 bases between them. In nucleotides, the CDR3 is TGTGCCAGCAGTCTCAACGAGCAGTACTTC. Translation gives CASSLNEQYF.

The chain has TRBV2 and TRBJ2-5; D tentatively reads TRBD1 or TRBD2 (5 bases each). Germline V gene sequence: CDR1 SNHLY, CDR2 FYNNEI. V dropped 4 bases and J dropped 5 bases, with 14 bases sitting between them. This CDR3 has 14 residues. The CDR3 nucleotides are TGTGCCAGCAGTGGGGGACGGACCGAGGAGACCCAGTACTTC. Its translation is CASSGGRTEETQYF.

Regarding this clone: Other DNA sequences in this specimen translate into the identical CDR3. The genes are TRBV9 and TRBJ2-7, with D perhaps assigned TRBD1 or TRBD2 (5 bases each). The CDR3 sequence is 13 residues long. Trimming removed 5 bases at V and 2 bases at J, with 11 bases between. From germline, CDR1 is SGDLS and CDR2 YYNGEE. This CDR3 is CASSGTGTYEQYF. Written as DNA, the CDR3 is TGTGCCAGCAGTGGGACGGGGACCTACGAGCAGTACTTC. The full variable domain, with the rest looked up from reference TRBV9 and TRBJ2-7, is DSGVTQTPKHLITATGQRVTLRCSPRSGDLSVYWYQQSLDQGLQFLIQYYNGEERAKGNILERFSAQQFPDLHSELNLSSLELGDSALYFCASSGTGTYEQYFGPGTRLTVT.

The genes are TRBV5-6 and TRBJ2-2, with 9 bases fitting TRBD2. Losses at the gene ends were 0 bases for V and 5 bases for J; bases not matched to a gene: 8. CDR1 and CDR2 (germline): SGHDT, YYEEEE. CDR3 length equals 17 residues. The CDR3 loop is CASSLGLAGRQTGELFF. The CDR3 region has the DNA TGTGCCAGCAGCTTGGGTCTAGCGGGGCGTCAGACCGGGGAGCTGTTTTTT.

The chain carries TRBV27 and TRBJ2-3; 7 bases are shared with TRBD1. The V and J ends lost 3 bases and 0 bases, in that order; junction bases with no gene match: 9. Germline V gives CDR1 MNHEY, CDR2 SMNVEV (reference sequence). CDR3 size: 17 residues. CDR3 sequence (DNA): TGTGCCAGCAGTTTGTTTCCGGGACAGCTTAGCACAGATACGCAGTATTTT. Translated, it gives CASSLFPGQLSTDTQYF.

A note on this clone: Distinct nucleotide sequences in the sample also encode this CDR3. This CDR3 is CASSPLAGGGDTQYF. As DNA, the CDR3 is TGTGCCAGCAGTCCACTAGCGGGAGGGGGGGATACGCAGTATTTT. The chain joins TRBV27 to TRBJ2-3, with 13 bases that match TRBD2. J lost 6 bases, V lost 5 bases, and 5 bases had no gene match. The V gene's germline CDR1 is MNHEY and CDR2 SMNVEV (reference sequence). The CDR3 covers 15 residues.

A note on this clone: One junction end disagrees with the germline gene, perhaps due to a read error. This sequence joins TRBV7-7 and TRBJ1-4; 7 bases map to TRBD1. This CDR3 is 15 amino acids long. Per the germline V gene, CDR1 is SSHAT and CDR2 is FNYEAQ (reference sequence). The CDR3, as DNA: TGTGCTAGCAGCCCTAGACAGGGCCCGGGGGAAAAACTGTTTTTT. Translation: CASSPRQGPGEKLFF.

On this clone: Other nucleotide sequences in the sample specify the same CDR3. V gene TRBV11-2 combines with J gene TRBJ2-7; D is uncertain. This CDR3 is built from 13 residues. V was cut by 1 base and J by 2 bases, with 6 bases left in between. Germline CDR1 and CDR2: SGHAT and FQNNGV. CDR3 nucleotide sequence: TGTGCCAGCAGCTTAGGGGCAGCCTACGAGCAGTACTTC. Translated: CASSLGAAYEQYF.

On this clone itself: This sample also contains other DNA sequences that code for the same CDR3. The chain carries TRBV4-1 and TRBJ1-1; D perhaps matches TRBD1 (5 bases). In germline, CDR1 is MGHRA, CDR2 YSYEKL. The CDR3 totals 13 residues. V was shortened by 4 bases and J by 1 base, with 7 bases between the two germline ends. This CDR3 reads CASSLGPNTEAFF. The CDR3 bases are TGCGCCAGCAGCCTGGGACCGAACACTGAAGCTTTCTTT.

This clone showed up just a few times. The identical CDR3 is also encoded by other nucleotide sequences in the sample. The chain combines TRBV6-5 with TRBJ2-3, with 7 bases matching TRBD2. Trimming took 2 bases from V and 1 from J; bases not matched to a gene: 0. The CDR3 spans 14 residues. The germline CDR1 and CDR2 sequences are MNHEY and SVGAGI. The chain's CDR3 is CASSYGGGTDTQYF. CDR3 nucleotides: TGTGCCAGCAGTTACGGGGGGGGCACAGATACGCAGTATTTT.

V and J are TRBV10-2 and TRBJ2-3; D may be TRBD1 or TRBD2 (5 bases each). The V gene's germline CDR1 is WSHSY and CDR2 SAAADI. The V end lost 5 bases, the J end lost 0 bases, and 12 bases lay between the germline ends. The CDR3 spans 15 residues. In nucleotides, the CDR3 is TGCGCCAGCAGTTGGGACGTAACTAGCACAGATACGCAGTATTTT. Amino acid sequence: CASSWDVTSTDTQYF.

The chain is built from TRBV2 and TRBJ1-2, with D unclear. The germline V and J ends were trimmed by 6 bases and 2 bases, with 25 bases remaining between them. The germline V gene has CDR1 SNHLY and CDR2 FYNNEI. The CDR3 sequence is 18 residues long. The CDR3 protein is CASSPYTLDLPVNYGYTF. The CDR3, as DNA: TGTGCCAGCAGCCCATATACCTTGGACCTCCCTGTCAACTATGGCTACACCTTC.

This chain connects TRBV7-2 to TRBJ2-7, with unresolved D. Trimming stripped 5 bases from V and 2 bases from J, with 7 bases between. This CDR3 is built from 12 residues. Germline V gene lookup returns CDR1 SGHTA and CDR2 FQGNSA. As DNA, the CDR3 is TGTGCCAGCAGCCCCTTCGCCTACGAGCAGTACTTC. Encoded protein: CASSPFAYEQYF.

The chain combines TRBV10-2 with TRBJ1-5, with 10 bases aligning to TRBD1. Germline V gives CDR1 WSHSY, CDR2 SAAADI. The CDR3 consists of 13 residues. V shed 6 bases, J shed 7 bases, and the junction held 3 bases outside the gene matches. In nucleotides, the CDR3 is TGCGCCAGCAGCGGGACAGGGGCACAGCCCCAGCATTTT. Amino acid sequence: CASSGTGAQPQHF.

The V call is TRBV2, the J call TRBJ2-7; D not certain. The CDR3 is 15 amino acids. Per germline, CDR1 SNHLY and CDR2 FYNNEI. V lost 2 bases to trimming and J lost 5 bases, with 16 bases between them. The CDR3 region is CASSETKQSPDEQYF. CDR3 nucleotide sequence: TGTGCCAGCAGTGAAACGAAGCAGTCGCCCGACGAGCAGTACTTC.

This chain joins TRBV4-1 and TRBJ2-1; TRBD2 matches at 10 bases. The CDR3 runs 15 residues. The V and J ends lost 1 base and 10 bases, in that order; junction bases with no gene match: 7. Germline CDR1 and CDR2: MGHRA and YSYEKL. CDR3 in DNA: TGCGCCAGCAGCCAAGTTTCCGGGACTAGCGCAGAGCAGTTCTTC. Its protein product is CASSQVSGTSAEQFF.

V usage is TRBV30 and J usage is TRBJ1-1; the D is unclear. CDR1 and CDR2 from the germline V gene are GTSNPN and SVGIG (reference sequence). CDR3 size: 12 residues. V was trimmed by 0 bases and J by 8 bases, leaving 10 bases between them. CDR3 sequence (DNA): TGTGCCTGGAGTGTAGAACACCTAGAAGCTTTCTTT. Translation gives CAWSVEHLEAFF.

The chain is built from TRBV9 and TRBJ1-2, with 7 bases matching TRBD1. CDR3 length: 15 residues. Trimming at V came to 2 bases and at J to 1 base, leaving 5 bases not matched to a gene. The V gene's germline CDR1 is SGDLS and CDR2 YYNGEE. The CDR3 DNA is TGTGCCAGCAGCGTCGAGGGGGCGATTAACTATGGCTACACCTTC. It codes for CASSVEGAINYGYTF.

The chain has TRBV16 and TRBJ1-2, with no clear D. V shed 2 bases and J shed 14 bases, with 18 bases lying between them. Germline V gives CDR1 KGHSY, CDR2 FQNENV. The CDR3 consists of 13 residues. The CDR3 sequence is CASSQRRPGSVTF. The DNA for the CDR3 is TGTGCCAGCAGCCAACGTAGACCGGGGAGTGTTACCTTC.

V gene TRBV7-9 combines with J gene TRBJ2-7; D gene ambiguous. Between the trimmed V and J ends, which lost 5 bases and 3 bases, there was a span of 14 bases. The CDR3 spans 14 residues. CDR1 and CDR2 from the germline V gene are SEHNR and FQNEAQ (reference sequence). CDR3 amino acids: CASSLPEASYEQYF. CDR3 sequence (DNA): TGTGCCAGCAGCCTCCCCGAGGCTAGCTACGAGCAGTACTTC.

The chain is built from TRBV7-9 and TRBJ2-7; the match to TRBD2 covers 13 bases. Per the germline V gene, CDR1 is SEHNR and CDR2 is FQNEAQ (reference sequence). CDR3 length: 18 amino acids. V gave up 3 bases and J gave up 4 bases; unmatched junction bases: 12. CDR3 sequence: CASSFTGTSGAIGYEQYF. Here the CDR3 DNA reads TGTGCCAGCAGCTTTACCGGGACTAGCGGGGCGATCGGTTACGAGCAGTACTTC.

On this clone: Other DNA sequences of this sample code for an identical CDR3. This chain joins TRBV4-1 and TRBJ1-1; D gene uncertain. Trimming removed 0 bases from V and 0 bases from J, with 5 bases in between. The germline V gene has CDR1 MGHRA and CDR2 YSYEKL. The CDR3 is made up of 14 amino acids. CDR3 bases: TGCGCCAGCAGCCAAGATAGGCTGAACACTGAAGCTTTCTTT. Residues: CASSQDRLNTEAFF.

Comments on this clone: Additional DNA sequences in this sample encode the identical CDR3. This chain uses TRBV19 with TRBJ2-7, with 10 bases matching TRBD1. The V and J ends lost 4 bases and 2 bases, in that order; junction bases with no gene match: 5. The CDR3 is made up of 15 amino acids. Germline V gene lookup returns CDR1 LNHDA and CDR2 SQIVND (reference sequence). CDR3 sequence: CASSTPGQGTYEQYF. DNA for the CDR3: TGTGCCAGTAGTACCCCGGGACAGGGGACCTACGAGCAGTACTTC.

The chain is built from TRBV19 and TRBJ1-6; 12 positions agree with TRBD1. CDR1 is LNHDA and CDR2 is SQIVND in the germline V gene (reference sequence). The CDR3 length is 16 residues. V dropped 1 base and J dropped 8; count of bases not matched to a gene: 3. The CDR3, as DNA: TGTGCCAGTAGTATAGCGGGACAGGGGGCTTATTCACCCCTCCACTTT. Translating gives CASSIAGQGAYSPLHF.

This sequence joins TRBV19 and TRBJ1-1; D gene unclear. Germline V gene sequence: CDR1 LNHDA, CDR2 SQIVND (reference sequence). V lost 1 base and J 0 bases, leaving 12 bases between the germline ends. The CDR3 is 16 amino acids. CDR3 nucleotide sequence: TGTGCCAGTAGTATAGCTCCCCAGCTCATGAACACTGAAGCTTTCTTT. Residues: CASSIAPQLMNTEAFF.